One sample yielded the 22 T cell receptor beta chains listed below, sequenced in a study of CD8 T cells in ankylosing spondylitis. The study, taken as a whole, reports: Seemingly distinctive of ankylosing spondylitis blood was a TCR beta motif formed by eight highly homologous variants.

For these receptors, no antigen is known. MiXCR, run by TCRdb on the 5' RACE reads, gives a single entry per CDR3 protein. The table includes around 490,000 distinct CDR3 sequences, about 5.2% detected once. The sample comprised blood, either unsorted or a sorted T cell fraction (not recorded which). The origin of the receptors is a male donor with ankylosing spondylitis.

The V gene is TRBV5-1, the J gene TRBJ2-6; TRBD1 matches at 10 bases. Germline CDR1 SGHRS, CDR2 YFSETQ. The V segment lost 0 bases and the J segment 7 bases; nucleotides outside the gene matches: 7. The CDR3 sequence is 17 residues long. The CDR3 spells CASSLAPGTGAANVLTF. The CDR3 DNA reads TGCGCCAGCAGCTTGGCCCCCGGGACAGGGGCAGCCAACGTCCTGACTTTC.

The sample holds many counts of this clonotype. The chain has TRBV4-3 and TRBJ2-2; D gene uncertain. Looked up from germline, CDR1 is LGHNA and CDR2 is YSLEER. This CDR3 region has 15 residues. V lost 6 bases, J lost 4 bases, and 15 bases lay in between. The CDR3 loop reads CASSLGSSTTGELFF. DNA for the CDR3: TGCGCCAGCAGTCTCGGGTCGTCGACCACCGGGGAGCTGTTTTTT.

This sequence joins TRBV12-3 or TRBV12-4 and TRBJ2-1; 7 positions match TRBD2. V dropped 2 bases and J dropped 9; count of bases not matched to a gene: 4. The length of the CDR3 is 13 residues. The CDR3 DNA reads as TGTGCCAGCAGTTTACCCAGCGGGATTGAGCAGTTCTTC. It yields the protein CASSLPSGIEQFF.

Many counts were recorded for this clonotype. The chain couples TRBV5-6 to TRBJ2-2; D is possibly TRBD1 (6 bases). V was pared by 4 bases and J by 6 bases, with 10 bases between. Per germline, CDR1 SGHDT and CDR2 YYEEEE. The CDR3 length is 13 residues. CDR3 protein: CASSRGGPGELFF. The CDR3 coding sequence is TGTGCCAGCAGCAGAGGGGGTCCCGGGGAGCTGTTTTTT.

In this sample, this clonotype turned up many times. The J gene is TRBJ2-1, the V gene TRBV7-6; TRBD2 matches at 12 bases. The V gene's germline CDR1 is SGHVS and CDR2 FNYEAQ. V shed 5 bases and J 3 bases; nucleotides not matched to a gene: 8. The CDR3 consists of 17 residues. CDR3 residues: CASSPLAGGYYYNEQFF. CDR3 DNA: TGTGCCAGCAGCCCCCTAGCGGGAGGGTACTACTACAATGAGCAGTTCTTC.

The table lists this clonotype with many counts. The rearrangement links TRBV12-3 or TRBV12-4 to TRBJ1-2; no definite D call. Trimming removed 7 bases at V and 2 bases at J, with 8 bases between. The CDR3 totals 12 residues. In DNA form, the CDR3 reads TGTGCCAGCACCAAACCGAACTATGGCTACACCTTC. Amino acid sequence: CASTKPNYGYTF.

The chain is built from TRBV19 and TRBJ2-3; 7 positions match TRBD1. V lost 8 bases, J lost 7 bases, and 9 bases stayed unmatched. This CDR3 spans 13 amino acids. Germline V gene data show CDR1 as LNHDA and CDR2 as SQIVND (reference sequence). This CDR3 reads CASRGQAGNTQYF. The CDR3 DNA reads TGTGCCAGTCGAGGACAGGCAGGGAATACGCAGTATTTT.

This clonotype was found many times. This sequence joins TRBV10-3 and TRBJ2-7, with D possibly TRBD2 on 5 matching bases. V was trimmed by 7 bases and J by 2 bases, leaving 9 bases between them. CDR1 and CDR2 from the germline V gene are ENHRY and SYGVKD. This CDR3 region has 12 residues. CDR3 sequence: CAIMGSAYEQYF. The CDR3 DNA reads TGTGCCATCATGGGGAGCGCCTACGAGCAGTACTTC.

At least ten counts were recorded for this clonotype. The DNA for the CDR3 is TGCGCCAGCAGCTTTGATAACAATGAGCAGTTCTTC. The encoded protein is CASSFDNNEQFF. This sequence joins TRBV5-1 and TRBJ2-1; D ambiguous. The germline CDR1 and CDR2 sequences are SGHRS and YFSETQ. The CDR3 has 12 amino acids. The V and J ends lost 2 bases and 5 bases respectively, with 5 bases between them.

This clonotype was seen a few times. The chain joins TRBV5-1 to TRBJ2-7, with 9 bases aligning to TRBD2. This CDR3 has 20 residues. Germline lookup yields CDR1 SGHRS and CDR2 YFSETQ. V trimming: 3 bases; J trimming: 0 bases; junction bases outside the gene matches: 19. The CDR3 is CASSWTTARSSGDNSYEQYF. Here the CDR3 DNA reads TGCGCCAGCAGCTGGACTACGGCTAGATCTAGCGGGGATAACTCCTACGAGCAGTACTTC.

This clonotype came up many times. The chain has TRBV5-1 and TRBJ1-5; 10 bases agree with TRBD1. The V segment lost 4 bases and the J segment 7 bases; nucleotides outside the gene matches: 8. CDR3 size: 15 residues. Germline CDR1 reads SGHRS; CDR2 reads YFSETQ. The CDR3 DNA follows: TGCGCCAGCAGCGTCGGGACAGGGGAGATACAGCCCCAGCATTTT. Protein sequence: CASSVGTGEIQPQHF.

This clonotype has just a few counts. This chain connects TRBV3-1 to TRBJ2-7; D assignment may be TRBD1 or TRBD2 (5 bases each). The germline V and J ends were trimmed by 6 bases and 2 bases, with 11 bases remaining between them. The length of the CDR3 is 13 residues. Looked up from germline, CDR1 is LGHDT and CDR2 is YNNKEL (reference sequence). The DNA of the CDR3 is TGTGCCAGCAGGGGGGACCGAACCTACGAGCAGTACTTC. It yields the protein CASRGDRTYEQYF.

In this sample, this clonotype turned up many times. V and J are TRBV7-8 and TRBJ2-1; D may be TRBD2 (7 bases). V lost 1 base and J 2 bases, leaving 9 bases between the germline ends. Germline V CDR1 and CDR2: SGHVS, FQNEAQ. The CDR3 runs 15 residues. In nucleotides, the CDR3 is TGTGCCAGCAGCTTAGAGGGGGGGGCCTACAATGAGCAGTTCTTC. This gives the protein CASSLEGGAYNEQFF.

This clonotype was recorded many times. The chain is built from TRBV5-1 and TRBJ2-3; D gene uncertain. The ends were cut back, 3 bases at V and 6 bases at J, with 8 bases in the middle. From germline, CDR1 is SGHRS and CDR2 YFSETQ. The CDR3 extends over 12 amino acids. CDR3 in amino acids: CASSWDRDTQYF. The CDR3 DNA sequence: TGCGCCAGCAGCTGGGATAGGGATACGCAGTATTTT.

This clonotype was found many times. The chain uses TRBV24-1 and TRBJ2-7, with 8 bases that match TRBD1. The length of the CDR3 is 13 residues. Looked up from germline, CDR1 is KGHDR and CDR2 is SFDVKD. With V trimmed by 5 bases and J by 7 bases, 6 bases remained unmatched. The CDR3 region has the DNA TGTGCCACCAGTGCCCGGACAGGGAAAGAGCAGTACTTC. Residues: CATSARTGKEQYF.

This clonotype was observed at least ten times. This sequence joins TRBV6-5 and TRBJ2-1, with D perhaps TRBD2 (6 bases). The CDR3 has 14 amino acids. Trimming left V 1 base short and J 7 bases short, with 11 bases between. Germline CDR1 is MNHEY and CDR2 is SVGAGI. CDR3: CASSYWEEVNEQFF. The CDR3 nucleotides are TGTGCCAGCAGTTACTGGGAGGAGGTTAATGAGCAGTTCTTC.

In its sample, this clonotype was seen many times. The chain carries TRBV7-2 and TRBJ1-1; 8 bases line up with TRBD1. The trim removed 0 bases at V and 1 base at J, leaving 7 bases unmatched. This CDR3 spans 17 amino acids. Per the germline V gene, CDR1 is SGHTA and CDR2 is FQGNSA. CDR3 residues: CASSLAFRGTGNTEAFF. CDR3 nucleotide sequence: TGTGCCAGCAGCTTAGCATTCAGAGGGACAGGGAACACTGAAGCTTTCTTT. Combining the CDR3 with reference TRBV7-2 and TRBJ1-1 gives the whole variable domain GAGVSQSPSNKVTEKGKDVELRCDPISGHTALYWYRQSLGQGLEFLIYFQGNSAPDKSGLPSDRFSAERTGGSVSTLTIQRTQQEDSAVYLCASSLAFRGTGNTEAFFGQGTRLTVV.

This clonotype showed up just once. A read error may be the cause here, since a much bigger clone is one base away. The rearrangement joins TRBV5-1 to TRBJ2-2, with 7 bases matching TRBD1. Germline CDR1 SGHRS, CDR2 YFSETQ. The CDR3 contains 14 residues. CDR3 sequence: CASGLRGLDGELFF. The DNA for the CDR3 is TGCGCCAGCGGCTTGAGGGGGCTGGACGGGGAGCTGTTTTTT. Full variable domain (outside the CDR3, taken from reference TRBV5-1 and TRBJ2-2): KAGVTQTPRYLIKTRGQQVTLSCSPISGHRSVSWYQQTPGQGLQFLFEYFSETQRNKGNFPGRFSGRQFSNSRSEMNVSTLELGDSALYLCASGLRGLDGELFFGEGSRLTVL.

This clonotype has ten or more counts. One end of the junction fails to match germline, which may point to a read error. The V gene is TRBV12-3 or TRBV12-4, the J gene TRBJ2-7; D gene uncertain. CDR3 length: 11 residues. CDR3 in DNA: TGTGCCAGCAGTTTTGAACGGGCCCTTAGCTTC. It specifies CASSFERALSF.

At least ten counts were recorded for this clonotype. This chain uses TRBV5-1 with TRBJ1-2, with D uncertain. The germline CDR1 and CDR2 sequences are SGHRS and YFSETQ. This CDR3 is built from 13 residues. V was shortened by 2 bases and J by 1 base, with 6 bases between the two germline ends. CDR3 sequence reads: CASSFTSNYGYTF. CDR3 DNA sequence: TGCGCCAGCAGCTTTACGAGTAACTATGGCTACACCTTC.

Ten or more counts support this clonotype. V is TRBV11-2 and J is TRBJ2-2; possible D gene TRBD2, 5 bases. The CDR3 is 19 residues long. The germline gives CDR1 SGHAT, CDR2 FQNNGV. V was shortened by 2 bases and J by 0 bases, with 19 bases between the two germline ends. The DNA of the CDR3 is TGTGCCAGCAGCTTAAACAATGGGCTAGCTTACTCGAACACCGGGGAGCTGTTTTTT. It encodes CASSLNNGLAYSNTGELFF.

This clonotype was detected many times. The V call is TRBV15, the J call TRBJ2-1; D perhaps matches TRBD1 (6 bases). This CDR3 is 16 amino acids long. Germline CDR1 reads LNHNV; CDR2 reads YYDKDF (reference sequence). The V gene lost 5 bases and the J gene lost 9 bases, with 23 bases spanning the gap. Here the CDR3 DNA reads TGTGCCACCAGCCCCGTCGCCACAGGGAGACTCGGTGAGCAGTTCTTC. Translation gives CATSPVATGRLGEQFF.